This TCR beta chain was profiled in a study of regulatory T cells in long-lasting Graves disease. Study-level findings and limits: Persistent Graves' disease cases displayed lower TCR diversity than newly diagnosed ones. Among samples with persistent disease, TRBV28, TRBJ1-2 and TRBJ2-5 were favored.

Regarding time point: newly diagnosed GD, antithyroid drugs for less than 3 months. The authors made the TCR library using RNA they extracted from PBMCs. There are many counts of this clonotype. The target antigen is unknown. Germline lookup yields CDR1 SEHNR and CDR2 FQNEAQ (reference sequence). With V trimmed by 5 bases and J by 5 bases, 17 bases remained unmatched. The CDR3 consists of 17 residues. Arm-PCR of CDR3 regions with iRepertoire HTBI primers generated TCR beta libraries. TCRdb re-called the multiplex PCR reads with MiXCR, one entry per CDR3 protein. The sample has hundreds of thousands of distinct CDR3 sequences, approximately 15% seen once. This same sample was also taken into another study, of T cells in Graves' hyperthyroidism and ophthalmopathy. From that paper: Newly diagnosed hyperthyroidism patients aged 18 to 65 years had disease lasting under 2 months. Initially, a first-round RT-PCR of the TCR CDR3 employed the HTBI primer set.

This material consisted of peripheral blood mononuclear cells (PBMCs), taken at new diagnosis, from a patient treated with antithyroid drugs. This clonotype was sampled from a man aged 25 to 40 with Graves disease. The V gene is TRBV7-9, the J gene TRBJ2-5; 7 bases fit TRBD2. The CDR3, as DNA: TGTGCCAGCAGCCCCACCCCTAGCGGACCAGAAGAGGAGACCCAGTACTTC. Protein sequence: CASSPTPSGPEEETQYF.